The 25 T cell receptor beta chains below come from one sample, sequenced in a study. Tregs were sorted as CD4+CD25+CD127-/low cells. TCRdb called the 5' RACE reads again in MiXCR, with one record for every CDR3 protein. The sample shows 55,000 or so distinct CDR3 sequences, 20% to 25% of them seen only once. The sequenced sample was tumor-infiltrating Tregs sorted from the breast tumor. The receptors derive from a female donor with breast cancer.

This clonotype was recorded at least ten times. The chain carries TRBV7-2 and TRBJ2-7, with D possibly matching TRBD2 (5 bases). Looked up from germline, CDR1 is SGHTA and CDR2 is FQGNSA. The CDR3 loop spans 14 amino acids. V gave up 3 bases and J gave up 0 bases, with 9 bases separating them. In DNA form, the CDR3 reads TGTGCCAGCAGCTTTCGAACTAGCTCCTACGAGCAGTACTTC. This encodes CASSFRTSSYEQYF.

On this clonotype itself: One end of the junction is discordant with germline, which a read error may explain. This sequence joins TRBV20-1 and TRBJ2-1; 7 nucleotides agree with TRBD1. The germline V gene encodes CDR1 DFQATT and CDR2 SNEGSKA (reference sequence). The CDR3 contains 15 residues. CDR3 sequence: CSARRQGRGYSEQFF. Here the CDR3 DNA reads TGCAGTGCTAGGCGACAGGGTAGGGGTTACAGTGAGCAGTTCTTC.

The chain carries TRBV20-1 and TRBJ2-7; 8 bases fit TRBD1. Germline V gene data show CDR1 as DFQATT and CDR2 as SNEGSKA (reference sequence). The CDR3 runs 15 residues. J gave up 5 bases and V 1 base, and 10 bases lay outside the gene matches. CDR3 nucleotide sequence: TGCAGTGCTAGAGTCAGTATAGGACAGGGAAACGAGCAGTACTTC. This gives the protein CSARVSIGQGNEQYF.

This clonotype was counted at least ten times. J is TRBJ1-5 and V is TRBV20-1; 7 nucleotides line up with TRBD1. Germline values: CDR1 DFQATT, CDR2 SNEGSKA (reference sequence). Losses at the gene ends were 6 bases for V and 1 base for J; bases not matched to a gene: 9. The CDR3 sequence is 15 residues long. The CDR3: CSARNFRGSNQPQHF. The CDR3 nucleotides are TGCAGTGCCCGAAACTTCAGGGGGAGCAATCAGCCCCAGCATTTT.

The CDR3 loop is CASSRGGGQETQYF. The CDR3 coding sequence is TGTGCCAGCAGCAGGGGCGGGGGTCAAGAGACCCAGTACTTC. The chain has TRBV9 and TRBJ2-5; 7 bases match TRBD2. V dropped 4 bases and J dropped 2; count of bases not matched to a gene: 5. The CDR3 extends over 14 amino acids. Germline loops: CDR1 SGDLS, CDR2 YYNGEE.

This clonotype turned up a few times. This sequence joins TRBV5-6 and TRBJ1-5; 8 bases line up with TRBD1. The junction had 3 bases not matched to a gene; V was cut back by 0 bases and J by 4 bases. From germline, CDR1 is SGHDT and CDR2 YYEEEE. This CDR3 is built from 15 residues. CDR3 loop: CASSLDRGLNQPQHF. In nucleotides, the CDR3 is TGTGCCAGCAGCTTGGACAGGGGGTTGAATCAGCCCCAGCATTTT.

This clonotype was found a few times. The gene calls are TRBV7-2 and TRBJ2-1, with 8 bases lining up with TRBD1. The CDR3 runs 15 residues. Unmatched junction bases numbered 3, after V lost 1 base and J lost 4 bases. Germline values: CDR1 SGHTA, CDR2 FQGNSA. The CDR3 nucleotides are TGTGCCAGCAGCTTAGACAGGGGGTTTTACAATGAGCAGTTCTTC. This encodes CASSLDRGFYNEQFF.

This clonotype is medium-sized in the sample. The chain combines TRBV9 with TRBJ1-2, with D hard to call. The CDR3 spans 13 residues. Germline CDR1 reads SGDLS; CDR2 reads YYNGEE. Trimming removed 2 bases at V and 4 bases at J, with 9 bases between. CDR3 residues: CASSVPGVYGYTF. The CDR3 bases are TGTGCCAGCAGCGTGCCGGGCGTCTATGGCTACACCTTC.

This sequence joins TRBV7-6 and TRBJ2-2, with 11 bases that match TRBD2. The CDR3 spans 13 residues. Trimming removed 5 bases from V and 9 bases from J; junction bases left unmatched: 2. Germline V gene lookup returns CDR1 SGHVS and CDR2 FNYEAQ. CDR3 protein: CASSMTSGRELFF. DNA for the CDR3: TGTGCCAGCAGCATGACTAGCGGGAGGGAGCTGTTTTTT. Together with reference TRBV7-6 and TRBJ2-2, the CDR3 gives the full variable domain: GAGVSQSPRYKVTKRGQDVALRCDPISGHVSLYWYRQALGQGPEFLTYFNYEAQQDKSGLPNDRFSAERPEGSISTLTIQRTEQRDSAMYRCASSMTSGRELFFGEGSRLTVL.

The chain has TRBV10-2 and TRBJ1-6, with TRBD1 as a possible D gene (6 bases). Germline V lookup: CDR1 WSHSY, CDR2 SAAADI. The V end was cut by 7 bases, the J end by 7 bases, with 14 bases between. The CDR3 covers 14 residues. CDR3 region: CASKKQGANSPLHF. The CDR3 DNA reads TGCGCCAGCAAAAAACAGGGAGCGAATTCACCCCTCCACTTT.

This clonotype showed up just a few times. CDR3 protein: CASSRQDVNTEAFF. The CDR3 DNA follows: TGCGCCAGCAGTCGACAGGATGTAAACACTGAAGCTTTCTTT. The chain links TRBV5-1 to TRBJ1-1, with D maybe TRBD1 (6 bases). The germline V gene encodes CDR1 SGHRS and CDR2 YFSETQ. CDR3 length equals 14 residues. V lost 5 bases to trimming and J lost 2 bases, with 13 bases between them.

This clonotype was seen more than once but under ten times. The chain uses TRBV12-3 or TRBV12-4 and TRBJ1-3; D remains ambiguous. The V and J ends lost 5 bases and 0 bases respectively, with 8 bases between them. The CDR3 totals 14 residues. The CDR3 nucleotides are TGTGCCAGCAGTCGATTCCGCTCTGGAAACACCATATATTTT. It specifies CASSRFRSGNTIYF.

As for this clonotype: At one end, the junction sequence differs from germline, possibly due to a read error. The gene calls are TRBV5-1 and TRBJ2-1; 8 bases agree with TRBD2. Germline assignment: CDR1 SGHRS and CDR2 YFSETQ. The CDR3 totals 15 residues. The CDR3 sequence: CASSLDGLAYSEQFF. Here the CDR3 DNA reads TGCGCCAGCAGCTTGGACGGACTAGCCTACAGTGAGCAGTTCTTC.

This clonotype was observed a few times. The chain combines TRBV7-3 with TRBJ2-2; the D gene is possibly TRBD1 (5 bases). V was shortened by 0 bases and J by 5 bases, with 10 bases between the two germline ends. Germline V gives CDR1 SGHTA, CDR2 FQGTGA. The CDR3 contains 15 residues. The CDR3 sequence: CASSLTTDLTGELFF. The CDR3 region has the DNA TGTGCCAGCAGCTTAACGACAGACTTAACCGGGGAGCTGTTTTTT.

The V gene is TRBV7-8, the J gene TRBJ2-2, with a tentative D call TRBD2 (7 bases). CDR3 length: 16 residues. Germline CDR1 and CDR2: SGHVS and FQNEAQ. Trimming took 6 bases from V and 1 from J, leaving 15 bases between them. CDR3 nucleotide sequence: TGTGCCAGCAGTAGTTCGGGGGGCCTGAACACCGGGGAGCTGTTTTTT. The encoded protein is CASSSSGGLNTGELFF.

V is TRBV5-1 and J is TRBJ2-1; 7 nucleotides agree with TRBD1. CDR1 is SGHRS and CDR2 is YFSETQ in the germline V gene. V was pared by 0 bases and J by 5 bases, with 2 bases of the junction left unmatched. The CDR3 length is 14 residues. CDR3 amino acids: CASSLGDRHNEQFF. The CDR3 nucleotides are TGCGCCAGCAGCTTGGGGGACAGACACAATGAGCAGTTCTTC.

The chain couples TRBV28 to TRBJ2-7; 9 bases map to TRBD1. The CDR3 totals 15 residues. The germline CDR1 and CDR2 sequences are MDHEN and SYDVKM. V was pared by 8 bases and J by 6 bases, with 14 bases of the junction left unmatched. This chain's CDR3 is CASLSSWTGASEQYF. In DNA, the CDR3 is TGTGCCAGCCTTTCGTCGTGGACAGGGGCGTCCGAGCAGTACTTC.

The chain combines TRBV11-2 with TRBJ1-3; TRBD1 agrees at 8 bases. With 5 bases clipped from V and 4 bases from J, the junction kept 7 bases outside the gene matches. The length of the CDR3 is 15 residues. The germline gives CDR1 SGHAT, CDR2 FQNNGV. CDR3 sequence: CASSTTGGRGNTIYF. The CDR3 DNA reads as TGTGCCAGCAGCACAACAGGGGGGCGAGGAAACACCATATATTTT.

The V call is TRBV25-1, the J call TRBJ2-5, with 16 bases aligning to TRBD2. The CDR3 sequence is 20 residues long. V dropped 4 bases and J dropped 6; count of bases not matched to a gene: 17. Germline V lookup: CDR1 MGHDK, CDR2 SYGVNS. Written as DNA, the CDR3 is TGTGCCAGCAGTGCCCATGGGACTAGCGGGAGGGCCGTATATTTTAAGACCCAGTACTTC. Protein product: CASSAHGTSGRAVYFKTQYF. Filled out from reference TRBV25-1 and TRBJ2-5, the complete variable domain reads EADIYQTPRYLVIGTGKKITLECSQTMGHDKMYWYQQDPGMELHLIHYSYGVNSTEKGDLSSESTVSRIRTEHFPLTLESARPSHTSQYLCASSAHGTSGRAVYFKTQYFGPGTRLLVL.

This clonotype occurred a few times. The chain uses TRBV7-3 and TRBJ2-1, with D perhaps being TRBD1 or TRBD2 (5 bases each). Germline V lookup: CDR1 SGHTA, CDR2 FQGTGA. The CDR3 is 14 amino acids. The ends were cut back, 5 bases at V and 5 bases at J, with 13 bases in the middle. CDR3 DNA sequence: TGTGCCAGCAGCCCGGAGTGGGGGAACAATGAGCAGTTCTTC. It specifies CASSPEWGNNEQFF. The full variable domain, in which reference TRBV7-3 and TRBJ2-1 provide the parts outside the CDR3, is GAGVSQTPSNKVTEKGKYVELRCDPISGHTALYWYRQSLGQGPEFLIYFQGTGAADDSGLPNDRFFAVRPEGSVSTLKIQRTERGDSAVYLCASSPEWGNNEQFFGPGTRLTVL.

This clonotype was seen a few times. The chain couples TRBV4-3 to TRBJ1-2; tentative D call: TRBD1 (5 bases). Trimming pared 0 bases from V and 6 bases from J, leaving 14 bases between. Germline loops: CDR1 LGHNA, CDR2 YSLEER. There are 15 residues in the CDR3. For the CDR3, the DNA is TGCGCCAGCAGCCAAGATGGGGGAGGATCAAATGGCTACACCTTC. Residues: CASSQDGGGSNGYTF.

About this clonotype itself: Given a much more abundant clone one base away, this may be a read error. The chain is built from TRBV20-1 and TRBJ2-1; perhaps TRBD2 as D (6 bases). From germline, CDR1 is DFQATT and CDR2 SNEGSKA (reference sequence). CDR3 length equals 14 residues. The CDR3 bases are TGCAGTGCTTACAAGAGGGAGGCCAACAATGAGCAGTGCTTC. The encoded protein is CSAYKREANNEQCF.

This clonotype came up a few times. The rearrangement joins TRBV15 to TRBJ2-2; 9 positions agree with TRBD2. The germline V gene encodes CDR1 LNHNV and CDR2 YYDKDF (reference sequence). CDR3 length: 16 residues. V lost 6 bases to trimming and J lost 5 bases; unmatched junction nucleotides: 10. This chain's CDR3 is CATRRIAGAGTGELFF. For the CDR3, the DNA is TGTGCCACCAGACGGATAGCGGGAGCAGGGACCGGGGAGCTGTTTTTT.

The gene calls are TRBV6-1 and TRBJ1-6; possibly TRBD1 for D (5 bases). The CDR3 runs to 18 residues. Germline V gene sequence: CDR1 MNHNS, CDR2 SASEGT. Trimming took 2 bases from V and 5 from J, leaving 19 bases between them. The CDR3 coding sequence is TGTGCCAGCAGTGAATATCGTGGGGCAGGCAGGAATAATTCACCCCTCCACTTT. Translating gives CASSEYRGAGRNNSPLHF.

The DNA for the CDR3 is TGTGCCAGCACGTATCTTAGCGCCAACGTCCTGACTTTC. This encodes CASTYLSANVLTF. This chain links TRBV2 with TRBJ2-6; D remains unclear. The CDR3 is 13 residues long. The V end lost 7 bases, the J end lost 7 bases, and 11 bases lay between the germline ends. Germline V CDR1 and CDR2: SNHLY, FYNNEI.